This T cell receptor (beta chain) was captured in a study of T cells after yellow fever vaccination (dated by TCRdb to the late 2010s). Regarding the research as a whole: The SMART-Seq v4 Ultra Low Input RNA kit was used to prepare libraries from fractions with low cell numbers. Two healthy male donors, one aged 18 to 30 and one aged 30 to 40 years, were included in the cohort. Blood was drawn at multiple timepoints before and after primary and secondary immunization, with bulk PBMC replicates and cell subsets isolated. To follow T-cell clones before and after both primary and booster YFV17D yellow fever vaccination, bulk TCR alpha and beta repertoires underwent longitudinal sequencing. What the work shows at the level of the full study, not this receptor alone: After the booster, most clones that had expanded after primary vaccination were detected again (about 97% of CD4 and around nine tenths of CD8), suggesting broad maintenance of memory. A small fraction of clonotypes showed up in both the CD4 and CD8 compartments, probably as a result of convergent recombination. The secondary T-cell response was found to be weaker but faster than the primary response, with a peak reached on day 5 rather than on day 15. Computational filtering was required because FACS-sorted repertoires could contain abundant contaminating clonotypes from the bulk population. Only a couple of donors were included in the study, so the extent to which the findings can be generalized is limited.

Sequencing took place on an Illumina NovaSeq 6000. TCR cDNA was made using 5'RACE template switching, a step that added a universal primer site and unique molecular identifiers. Priming for cDNA synthesis came from both the TCR alpha and TCR beta constant segments. Libraries were amplified in two PCR steps, with sample barcodes and sequencing adapters added in the second step. Sequencing of libraries was done on Illumina HiSeq 2500 (2x100 bp) or NovaSeq (2x150 bp). The authors' analysis ran thus. Demultiplexing of reads and collapsing into UMI consensus sequences were performed with MIGEC, and V(D)J alignment was carried out with MiXCR. Using edgeR on replicate PBMC samples, clonotypes were called vaccine-responding if FDR was below 0.01 and the log2 fold change was above 5 up to day 15. CD4 or CD8 identity was assigned to each bulk clonotype according to whether the clonotype was present at higher abundance in the sequenced CD4 repertoire or the sequenced CD8 repertoire. TCRdb reran the public reads through fastp at Q25 and MiXCR, keeping productive beta chains. Each record represents a unique CDR3 protein, reported with the most common genes and DNA among its rows. These V and J calls are TCRdb output, not the study's own analysis. The sample yields over 300,000 distinct CDR3 sequences; around 3.9% were counted once. The ten biggest clones cover around 22% of the sample.

Via the germline V gene, CDR1 is SQVTM and CDR2 ANQGSEA. Counted from cysteine to phenylalanine, this CDR3 has 17 amino acids. Left in the record is the CDR3 DNA by itself, 51 bases read in frame from the first base. Unmatched junction bases come to 10, with V trimmed by 4 bases and J by 1 base. This clonotype was observed a few times. Its target antigen remains unknown. Base qualities are missing; no much larger clone stands one base away. In the paper's terms, the treatment or condition label means: live attenuated yellow fever vaccine strain. At each blood-draw timepoint, two biological replicates of bulk PBMCs were obtained. PBMCs were isolated from peripheral blood using a standard Ficoll-Paque protocol. TriZol was used to extract RNA from bulk PBMCs, from CD4 and CD8 fractions, and from dextramer-positive and dextramer-negative fractions.

The rearrangement combines TRBV29-1 with TRBJ2-3; a stretch of 11 junction bases matches TRBD2. The clonotype was recovered from a man aged 18 to 30 who received the YFV17D yellow fever vaccine. Source: PBMCs, taken on the day of the yellow fever booster vaccination. CDR3 reads: CSVVGAQLAGGTDTQYF. Here is the DNA: TGCAGCGTTGTCGGGGCTCAACTAGCGGGGGGCACAGATACGCAGTATTTT.